The 20 T cell receptor beta chains listed next were all sequenced from one sample in a study of T cells in Graves' hyperthyroidism and ophthalmopathy. It was RNA transcripts that yielded the amplified TCR beta CDR3 regions. Primed by the HTBI set, a first-round RT-PCR was run on the TCR CDR3. TCRdb used MiXCR to reprocess the multiplex PCR reads, holding one entry per CDR3 protein. The table lists hundreds of thousands of distinct CDR3 sequences, less than 20% of them singletons, with roughly 44% in the top ten. Sequences were obtained from blood. The receptors come from a man between 35 and 55 years old with Graves' ophthalmopathy.

In regard to this clonotype: It may be a read error: a sequence one base away is much more abundant. V gene TRBV18 combines with J gene TRBJ1-4, with D perhaps matching TRBD1 (5 bases). V lost 4 bases to trimming and J lost 7 bases, with 16 bases between them. Germline V CDR1 and CDR2: KGHSH, LQKENI. This CDR3 contains 15 residues. The CDR3 is CASSLSGFEGEKLFF. The CDR3 DNA reads as TGTGCCAGCTCACTGTCAGGGTTTGAGGGTGAAAAACTGTTTTTT.

The rearrangement uses TRBV20-1 and TRBJ1-1; D unclear. The V gene's germline CDR1 is DFQATT and CDR2 SNEGSKA (reference sequence). The CDR3 consists of 13 residues. The DNA of the CDR3 is TGCAGCGTAGCCCGACGGCTGAACACTGAAGCTTTCTTT. Translating it yields CSVARRLNTEAFF.

The chain combines TRBV2 with TRBJ1-5, with a possible D match to TRBD1 (6 bases). The germline V gene has CDR1 SNHLY and CDR2 FYNNEI. The CDR3 contains 13 residues. Trimming shortened V by 6 bases and J by 6 bases, and 12 bases separated the two germline ends. The CDR3 coding sequence is TGTGCCAGCAGAAAACAGGGACGTCAGCCCCAGCATTTT. Translating it yields CASRKQGRQPQHF.

The V call is TRBV6-2 or TRBV6-3, the J call TRBJ2-5; D is perhaps TRBD2 (5 bases). Trimming removed 5 bases from V and 1 base from J, with 14 bases in between. Germline lookup yields CDR1 MNHEY and CDR2 SVGEGT. The CDR3 has 15 amino acids. The CDR3 DNA reads TGTGCCAGCAGTGTACCCGGACTGGGCCAAGAGACCCAGTACTTC. Its translation is CASSVPGLGQETQYF.

This clonotype was detected only a few times. The genes are TRBV11-1 and TRBJ2-3; TRBD1 might be the D (7 bases). Germline loops: CDR1 SGHAT, CDR2 FQDESV (reference sequence). The CDR3 has 14 amino acids. V gave up 5 bases and J gave up 9 bases, with 18 bases separating them. This chain's CDR3 is CASSLGPGGRTQYF. CDR3 DNA sequence: TGTGCCAGCAGCCTCGGACCAGGGGGGAGGACGCAGTATTTT.

The rearrangement links TRBV27 to TRBJ2-5; D is perhaps TRBD2 (5 bases). Trimming removed 6 bases from V and 1 base from J, with 18 bases in between. CDR3 size: 16 residues. The germline CDR1 and CDR2 sequences are MNHEY and SMNVEV (reference sequence). The CDR3 spells CASSSAYRGFQETQYF. CDR3 nucleotides: TGTGCCAGCAGCTCAGCTTACCGGGGTTTCCAAGAGACCCAGTACTTC.

This clonotype was counted a few times. The V gene is TRBV2, the J gene TRBJ1-5; TRBD1 is a possible D gene (6 bases). Germline V lookup: CDR1 SNHLY, CDR2 FYNNEI. Deletions cut 6 bases from V and 0 bases from J, with 18 bases between. The length of the CDR3 is 17 residues. Written as DNA, the CDR3 is TGTGCCAGCAGGGGGGAACAGGGCCGTCATAGCAATCAGCCCCAGCATTTT. Translated: CASRGEQGRHSNQPQHF. Based on the CDR3 plus reference TRBV2 and TRBJ1-5, the full variable domain is EPEVTQTPSHQVTQMGQEVILRCVPISNHLYFYWYRQILGQKVEFLVSFYNNEISEKSEIFDDQFSVERPDGSNFTLKIRSTKLEDSAMYFCASRGEQGRHSNQPQHFGDGTRLSIL.

This clonotype was observed a few times. The rearrangement uses TRBV27 and TRBJ2-3; TRBD2 matches at 12 bases. With V trimmed by 7 bases and J by 2 bases, 4 bases remained unmatched. CDR3 length: 15 residues. The germline V gene has CDR1 MNHEY and CDR2 SMNVEV (reference sequence). The CDR3 nucleotides are TGTGCCAGCAAACCTAGCGGGAGGGCCACAGATACGCAGTATTTT. As protein: CASKPSGRATDTQYF.

The rearrangement links TRBV7-9 to TRBJ2-4, with TRBD2 identical over 7 bases. The CDR3 contains 17 residues. V shed 1 base, J shed 7 bases, and the junction held 13 bases outside the gene matches. Looked up from germline, CDR1 is SEHNR and CDR2 is FQNEAQ (reference sequence). Here the CDR3 DNA reads TGTGCCAGCAGCTTAGAGGGCGGTCGAGCGGGGAGGAACATTCAGTACTTC. Translated: CASSLEGGRAGRNIQYF.

Only a few counts were recorded for this clonotype. The CDR3 loop is CASSPLDGMGYEQYF. The CDR3 DNA is TGTGCCAGCTCACCCCTAGATGGAATGGGCTACGAGCAGTACTTC. The V gene is TRBV18, the J gene TRBJ2-7, with D uncertain. Germline CDR1 KGHSH, CDR2 LQKENI. This CDR3 is 15 amino acids long. V was pared by 3 bases and J by 3 bases, with 15 bases between.

This clonotype showed up just a few times. The chain employs TRBV28 and TRBJ2-5; D not certain. The CDR3 covers 10 residues. CDR1 is MDHEN, CDR2 SYDVKM, per germline. Trimming stripped 7 bases from V and 5 bases from J, with 5 bases between. The CDR3 region has the DNA TGTGCCAGCAAACAGGAGACCCAGTACTTC. Protein product: CASKQETQYF.

This clonotype was recorded at least ten times. This rearrangement joins TRBV2 to TRBJ1-2; 7 bases align to TRBD1. The CDR3 runs 14 residues. The ends lost 1 base at V and 4 bases at J; junction bases unmatched: 3. Germline V gene data show CDR1 as SNHLY and CDR2 as FYNNEI. The CDR3 nucleotides read TGTGCCAGCAGTGAAGACAGGGGTGGCTATGGCTACACCTTC. This sequence encodes CASSEDRGGYGYTF.

This clonotype was picked up many times. The chain employs TRBV11-3 and TRBJ2-2; D is tentatively TRBD1 or TRBD2 (7 bases each). This CDR3 has 15 amino acids. With 8 bases removed from V and 1 base from J, the gap between germline ends came to 14 bases. Germline V lookup: CDR1 SGHNT, CDR2 YENEEA. The CDR3 nucleotides read TGTGCCAGCGGAGCGGGGACAGTGAACACCGGGGAGCTGTTTTTT. This sequence encodes CASGAGTVNTGELFF.

This clonotype has just a few counts. V is TRBV20-1 and J is TRBJ2-7, with D perhaps matching TRBD2 (5 bases). Germline V CDR1 and CDR2: DFQATT, SNEGSKA (reference sequence). This CDR3 is built from 11 residues. In DNA, the CDR3 is TGCAGCGCCCCTGAGGGCCTCCGGCAGTACTTC. This codes for CSAPEGLRQYF.

This clonotype was counted only a few times. V and J are TRBV5-1 and TRBJ1-1, with D perhaps matching TRBD1 (5 bases). V was trimmed by 0 bases and J by 11 bases, leaving 14 bases between them. The CDR3 consists of 13 residues. CDR1 is SGHRS and CDR2 is YFSETQ in the germline V gene. CDR3 protein: CASSLDGGGIAFF. In DNA form, the CDR3 reads TGCGCCAGCAGCTTGGATGGGGGAGGAATCGCTTTCTTT.

In this sample, this clonotype turned up many times. The V gene is TRBV6-5, the J gene TRBJ1-1, with 7 bases that match TRBD1. The germline CDR1 and CDR2 sequences are MNHEY and SVGAGI. V shed 0 bases and J 1 base; nucleotides not matched to a gene: 2. This CDR3 comprises 15 residues. CDR3 region: CASSYSRTGNTEAFF. The CDR3 region has the DNA TGTGCCAGCAGTTACTCGAGGACAGGGAACACTGAAGCTTTCTTT.

The chain couples TRBV29-1 to TRBJ1-1, with unresolved D. This CDR3 is 15 amino acids long. V dropped 4 bases and J dropped 1 base, with 16 bases sitting between them. Per germline, CDR1 SQVTM and CDR2 ANQGSEA. Written as DNA, the CDR3 is TGCAGCGTTGCGCTCGATGGACGACCGAACACTGAAGCTTTCTTT. It is translated as CSVALDGRPNTEAFF. Full variable domain (remainder filled in from reference TRBV29-1 and TRBJ1-1): SAVISQKPSRDICQRGTSLTIQCQVDSQVTMMFWYRQQPGQSLTLIATANQGSEATYESGFVIDKFPISRPNLTFSTLTVSNMSPEDSSIYLCSVALDGRPNTEAFFGQGTRLTVV.

V is TRBV5-1 and J is TRBJ2-1; 14 positions agree with TRBD2. Germline V gene data show CDR1 as SGHRS and CDR2 as YFSETQ. The CDR3 is made up of 16 amino acids. Trimming took 3 bases from V and 9 from J; bases not matched to a gene: 8. CDR3 coding DNA: TGCGCCAGCAGCTCATTGGGGACTAGCGGGGGAAGTGAGCAGTTCTTC. The encoded protein is CASSSLGTSGGSEQFF. Together with reference TRBV5-1 and TRBJ2-1, the CDR3 gives the full variable domain: KAGVTQTPRYLIKTRGQQVTLSCSPISGHRSVSWYQQTPGQGLQFLFEYFSETQRNKGNFPGRFSGRQFSNSRSEMNVSTLELGDSALYLCASSSLGTSGGSEQFFGPGTRLTVL.

Of note for this clonotype: Being one base from a much bigger clone, this may be a read error. This chain links TRBV7-2 with TRBJ2-5; D might be TRBD1 or TRBD2, each matching 6 bases. This CDR3 has 14 residues. The germline V gene encodes CDR1 SGHTA and CDR2 FQGNSA. CDR3: CVSSLDGGGGTQYF. In DNA form, the CDR3 reads TGTGTCAGCAGCTTAGACGGCGGAGGGGGGACCCAGTACTTC. The variable domain in full, with the rest retrieved from reference TRBV7-2 and TRBJ2-5, is GAGVSQSPSNKVTEKGKDVELRCDPISGHTALYWYRQSLGQGLEFLIYFQGNSAPDKSGLPSDRFSAERTGGSVSTLTIQRTQQEDSAVYLCVSSLDGGGGTQYFGPGTRLLVL.

This clonotype was counted many times. This CDR3 reads CASSIGQYEQYF. CDR3 nucleotide sequence: TGTGCCAGCAGTATCGGACAATACGAGCAGTACTTC. This chain joins TRBV28 and TRBJ2-7, with D maybe TRBD1 (5 bases). The CDR3 has 12 residues. Per the germline V gene, CDR1 is MDHEN and CDR2 is SYDVKM. Between the trimmed V and J ends, which lost 5 bases and 4 bases, there was a span of 9 bases.